This T cell receptor beta chain was sequenced for a study of radiotherapy plus CTLA-4 blockade in lung cancer. Germline V lookup: CDR1 MNHNS, CDR2 SASEGT. The CDR3 runs 14 residues. Trimming at V came to 8 bases and at J to 9 bases, leaving 11 bases not matched to a gene. Sequenced by immunoSEQ multiplex PCR; TCRdb stores in-frame clones only, minus some. The sample shows about 95,000 clones, about 80% of them seen only once. The rearrangement links TRBV6-1 to TRBJ2-1, with 9 nucleotides matching TRBD2. The source material was peripheral blood, sampled from a patient treated with radiotherapy plus ipilimumab. The receptor was derived from a human donor with non-small cell lung cancer who had stable disease on radiotherapy plus ipilimumab. CDR3 sequence reads: CASPPSGNYGEQFF. Written as DNA, the CDR3 is TGTGCCAGCCCTCCTAGCGGGAATTACGGTGAGCAGTTCTTC.